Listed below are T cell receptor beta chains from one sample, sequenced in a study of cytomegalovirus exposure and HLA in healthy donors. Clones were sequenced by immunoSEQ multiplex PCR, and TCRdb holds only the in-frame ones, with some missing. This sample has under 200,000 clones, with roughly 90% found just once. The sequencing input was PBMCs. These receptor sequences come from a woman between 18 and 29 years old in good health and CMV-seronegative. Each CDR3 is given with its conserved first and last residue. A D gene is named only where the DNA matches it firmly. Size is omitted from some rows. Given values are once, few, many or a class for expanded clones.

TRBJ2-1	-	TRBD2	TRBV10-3	CAISDQRGDEQFF	TGTGCCATCAGTGACCAGCGGGGGGATGAGCAGTTCTTC
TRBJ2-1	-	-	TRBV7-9	CASSLRAASRPGSYNEQFF	TGTGCCAGCAGCTTAAGAGCGGCTAGCCGCCCGGGGTCCTACAATGAGCAGTTCTTC
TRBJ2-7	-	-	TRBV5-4	CASSLDSISYEQYF	TGTGCCAGCAGCTTGGACTCGATCTCCTACGAGCAGTACTTC
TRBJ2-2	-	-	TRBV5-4	CASSWGPERELFF	TGTGCCAGCAGCTGGGGCCCAGAGCGGGAGCTGTTTTTT
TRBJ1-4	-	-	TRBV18	CASSPRGDHNEKLFF	TGTGCCAGCTCACCCCGGGGGGACCATAATGAAAAACTGTTTTTT
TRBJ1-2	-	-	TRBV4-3	CASSRDAQSPYGYTF	TGCGCCAGCAGCCGAGACGCCCAGTCTCCTTATGGCTACACCTTC
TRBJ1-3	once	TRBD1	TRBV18	CASSPGQTRGNTIYF	TGTGCCAGCTCACCGGGACAGACCCGCGGAAACACCATATATTTT
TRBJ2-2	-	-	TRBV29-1	CSVVGGTGELFF	TGCAGCGTTGTCGGGGGTACCGGGGAGCTGTTTTTT
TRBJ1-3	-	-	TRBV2	CASSDRGVSGNTIYF	TGTGCCAGCAGTGACAGAGGAGTTTCTGGAAACACCATATATTTT
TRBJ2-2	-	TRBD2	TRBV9	CASSSEAGGKTGELFF	TGTGCCAGCAGCTCTGAAGCGGGAGGGAAAACCGGGGAGCTGTTTTTT
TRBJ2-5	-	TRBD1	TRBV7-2	CASSLAGTAQETQYF	TGTGCCAGCAGCTTAGCCGGGACAGCTCAAGAGACCCAGTACTTC
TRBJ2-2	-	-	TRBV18	CASARGRTGELFF	TGTGCCAGCGCGCGGGGGCGGACCGGGGAGCTGTTTTTT
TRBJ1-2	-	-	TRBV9	CASSLSAGESYGYTF	TGTGCCAGCAGCCTGAGTGCGGGAGAATCGTATGGCTACACCTTC
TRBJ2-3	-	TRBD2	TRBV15	CATHHGSGAGAGDTQYF	TGTGCCACCCACCACGGAAGCGGGGCGGGAGCAGGGGATACGCAGTATTTT
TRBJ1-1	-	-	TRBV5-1	CASSSLEGGMNTEAFF	TGCGCCAGCAGCTCCTTGGAAGGAGGTATGAACACTGAAGCTTTCTTT
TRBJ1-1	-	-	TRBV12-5	CASGLVPVRTEAFF	TGTGCTAGTGGTTTGGTACCCGTTCGGACTGAAGCTTTCTTT
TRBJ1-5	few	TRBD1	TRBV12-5	CASGPPTGNQPQHF	TGTGCTAGTGGTCCCCCGACAGGGAACCAGCCCCAGCATTTT
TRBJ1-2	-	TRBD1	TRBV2	CASSVHPTGKTRGGYTF	TGTGCCAGCAGTGTGCACCCGACAGGGAAGACCCGCGGTGGCTACACCTTC
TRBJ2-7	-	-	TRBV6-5	CASTSQDTYEQYF	TGTGCCAGCACCTCCCAGGATACCTACGAGCAGTACTTC
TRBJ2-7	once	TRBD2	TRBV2	CASSALTPSGRNYEQYF	TGTGCCAGCAGTGCATTGACCCCTAGCGGGAGGAACTACGAGCAGTACTTC
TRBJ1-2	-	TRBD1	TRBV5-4	CASSWAGGSKSNYGYTF	TGTGCCAGCAGCTGGGCAGGGGGTTCGAAGTCTAACTATGGCTACACCTTC
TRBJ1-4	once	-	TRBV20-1	CSAQFYEKLFF	TGCAGTGCTCAGTTCTATGAAAAACTGTTTTTT
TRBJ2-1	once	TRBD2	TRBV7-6	CASSLDGTSGPKEFF	TGTGCCAGCAGCTTAGATGGGACTAGCGGACCGAAGGAGTTCTTC
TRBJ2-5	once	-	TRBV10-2	CASSEPGQPQETQYF	TGCGCCAGCAGTGAGCCGGGACAACCCCAAGAGACCCAGTACTTC
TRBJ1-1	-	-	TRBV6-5	CASSYSRIGNTEAFF	TGTGCCAGCAGTTACTCGAGGATCGGGAACACTGAAGCTTTCTTT
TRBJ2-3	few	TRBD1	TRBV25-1	CASSDQAGGFTDTQYF	TGTGCCAGCAGTGATCAGGCAGGGGGCTTCACAGATACGCAGTATTTT
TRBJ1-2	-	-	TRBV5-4	CASSLGQGNGYTF	TGTGCCAGCAGCTTGGGGCAGGGGAATGGCTACACCTTC
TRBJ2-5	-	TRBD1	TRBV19	CASSRGQQETQYF	TGTGCCAGTAGTCGGGGACAGCAAGAGACCCAGTACTTC
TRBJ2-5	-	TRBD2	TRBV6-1	CASSEFLPSGGQETQYF	TGTGCCAGCAGTGAATTTTTGCCTAGCGGGGGGCAAGAGACCCAGTACTTC
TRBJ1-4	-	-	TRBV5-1	CASSLDGGEKLFF	TGCGCCAGCAGCTTAGATGGGGGGGAAAAACTGTTTTTT
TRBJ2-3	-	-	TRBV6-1	CASNVGAQNTQYF	TGTGCCAGCAATGTGGGGGCCCAGAATACGCAGTATTTT
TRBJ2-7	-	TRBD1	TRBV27	CASNTNLWTRDRVNLGEQYF	TGTGCCAGCAATACAAACTTATGGACCCGGGACAGGGTGAATCTGGGCGAGCAGTACTTC
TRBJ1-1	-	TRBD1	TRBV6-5	CASSQDRGNTEAFF	TGTGCCAGCAGCCAGGACAGGGGGAACACTGAAGCTTTCTTT
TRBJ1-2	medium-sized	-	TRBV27	CASRGQSSNYGYTF	TGTGCCAGCAGGGGCCAGTCCTCGAACTATGGCTACACCTTC
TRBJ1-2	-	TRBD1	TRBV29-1	CSADGTVSGYTF	TGCAGCGCAGACGGGACAGTTAGTGGCTACACCTTC
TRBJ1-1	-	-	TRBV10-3	CAISEGRQINTEAFF	TGTGCCATCAGTGAGGGCCGACAGATCAACACTGAAGCTTTCTTT
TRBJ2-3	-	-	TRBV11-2	CASSLGLRHTDTQYF	TGTGCCAGCAGCTTGGGTCTCAGGCACACAGATACGCAGTATTTT
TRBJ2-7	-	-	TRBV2	CASSAGRLEQYF	TGTGCCAGCTCGGCGGGCCGGTTAGAGCAGTACTTC
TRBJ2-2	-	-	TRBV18	CASSPSAQLYTGELFF	TGTGCCAGCTCACCATCAGCACAGTTATACACCGGGGAGCTGTTTTTT
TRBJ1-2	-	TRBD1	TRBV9	CASSLTGTYGYTF	TGTGCCAGCAGCCTGACAGGGACCTATGGCTACACCTTC
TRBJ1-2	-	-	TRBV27	CASRGGVMGGYTF	TGTGCCAGCAGGGGGGGGGTAATGGGTGGCTACACCTTC
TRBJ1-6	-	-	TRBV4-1	CASSQEGLGSPLHF	TGCGCCAGCAGCCAGGAGGGGCTGGGGTCACCCCTCCACTTT
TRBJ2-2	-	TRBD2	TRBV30	CAWSTPLAGGRPGELFF	TGTGCCTGGAGTACCCCACTAGCGGGGGGGCGGCCCGGGGAGCTGTTTTTT
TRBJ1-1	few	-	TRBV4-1	CASSHFRGGTAENTEAFF	TGCGCCAGCAGCCACTTTAGGGGGGGTACCGCCGAGAACACTGAAGCTTTCTTT
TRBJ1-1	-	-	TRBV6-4	CASSDSSSTEAFF	TGTGCCAGCAGTGACTCTTCTAGCACTGAAGCTTTCTTT
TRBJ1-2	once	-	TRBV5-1	CASSQGVSGSHRYTF	TGCGCCAGCAGTCAAGGGGTATCCGGGAGTCACCGCTACACCTTC
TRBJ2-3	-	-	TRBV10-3	CAIGRQETTDTQYF	TGTGCCATCGGGAGACAGGAGACCACAGATACGCAGTATTTT
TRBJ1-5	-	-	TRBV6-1	CASSEGPGGSLNQPQHF	TGTGCCAGCAGTGAAGGGCCGGGGGGGAGCCTCAATCAGCCCCAGCATTTT